These 2 T cell receptor beta chains came from one sample sequenced in a study of T cell responses to AZD1222 COVID-19 vaccine. Measured with immunoSEQ multiplex PCR; TCRdb has only the in-frame clones, and not every one. The sample contains around 65,000 clones, over 65% of which appear only once. The starting material was peripheral blood, obtained 28 days after the second AZD1222 dose. These receptors all stem from an adult who received the AZD1222 COVID-19 vaccine.

This clone was detected a few times. The CDR3 is CASSQVAGWTHGGQFF. The CDR3 DNA reads TGTGCCAGCAGCCAAGTAGCGGGATGGACCCACGGTGGGCAGTTCTTC. The rearrangement links TRBV3-1 (or the pseudogene TRBV3-2) to TRBJ2-1, with 8 bases identical to TRBD2. Germline assignment: CDR1 LGHDT and CDR2 YNNKEL (reference sequence). The trim removed 1 base at V and 12 bases at J, leaving 14 bases unmatched. This CDR3 has 16 residues.

V and J are TRBV10-3 and TRBJ1-1; TRBD1 agrees at 8 bases. There are 14 residues in the CDR3. Germline values: CDR1 ENHRY, CDR2 SYGVKD. V lost 2 bases and J lost 4; bases outside the gene matches: 3. CDR3 protein: CAISEGQGVTEAFF. CDR3 bases: TGTGCCATCAGTGAGGGACAGGGTGTCACTGAAGCTTTCTTT.